This T cell receptor (beta chain) derives from a study of identifying expanded T cells in peripheral blood. The study, taken as a whole, reports: Two-week clone count variance significantly increased as total template count grew.

During the collection period, no donor immune events like infections were recorded. V was cut by 7 bases and J by 3 bases, with 16 bases left in between. Germline loops: CDR1 MNHEY, CDR2 SVGAGI. CDR3 size: 14 residues. This clone showed up just once. What it recognizes is unknown. Sequencing was performed with immunoSEQ multiplex PCR; in TCRdb, only in-frame clones are kept and a portion is missing. The sample has about 81,000 clones; 84% are singletons. The chain joins TRBV6-5 to TRBJ2-7, with D perhaps being TRBD1 or TRBD2 (5 bases each). This receptor was obtained from a person aged 18 to 70 in good health. What was sequenced was blood. For the CDR3, the DNA is TGTGCCAGCACCAGAAGGGACGGATTCTACGAGCAGTACTTC. The encoded protein is CASTRRDGFYEQYF.